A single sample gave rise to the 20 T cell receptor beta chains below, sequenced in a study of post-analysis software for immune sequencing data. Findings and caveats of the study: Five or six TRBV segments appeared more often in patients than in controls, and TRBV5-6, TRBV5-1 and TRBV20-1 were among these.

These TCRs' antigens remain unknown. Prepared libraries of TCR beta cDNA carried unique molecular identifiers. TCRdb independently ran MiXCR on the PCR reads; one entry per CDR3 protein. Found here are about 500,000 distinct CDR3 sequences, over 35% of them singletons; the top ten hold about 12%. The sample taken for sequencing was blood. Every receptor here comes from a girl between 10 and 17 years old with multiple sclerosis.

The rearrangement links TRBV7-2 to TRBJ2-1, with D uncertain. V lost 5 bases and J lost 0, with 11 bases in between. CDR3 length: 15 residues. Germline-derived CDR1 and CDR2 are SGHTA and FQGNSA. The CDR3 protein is CASSPPPYSYNEQFF. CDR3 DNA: TGTGCCAGCAGCCCCCCTCCCTACTCCTACAATGAGCAGTTCTTC.

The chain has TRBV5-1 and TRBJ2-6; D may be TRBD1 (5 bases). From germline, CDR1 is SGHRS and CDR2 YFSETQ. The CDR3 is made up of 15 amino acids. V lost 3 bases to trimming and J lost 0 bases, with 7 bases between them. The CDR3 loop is CASSSTVSGANVLTF. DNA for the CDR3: TGCGCCAGCAGCTCGACAGTCTCTGGGGCCAACGTCCTGACTTTC.

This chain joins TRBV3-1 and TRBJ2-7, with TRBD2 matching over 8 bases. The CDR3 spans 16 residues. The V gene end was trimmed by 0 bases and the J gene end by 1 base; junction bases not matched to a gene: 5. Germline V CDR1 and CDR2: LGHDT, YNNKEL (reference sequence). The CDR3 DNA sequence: TGTGCCAGCAGCCAAGATTCACTAGCGGAGTCCTACGAGCAGTACTTC. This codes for CASSQDSLAESYEQYF.

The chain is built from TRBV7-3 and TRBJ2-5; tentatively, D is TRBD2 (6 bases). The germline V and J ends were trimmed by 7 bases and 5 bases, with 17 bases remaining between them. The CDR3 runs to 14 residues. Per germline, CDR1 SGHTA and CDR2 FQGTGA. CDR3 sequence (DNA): TGTGCCAGCACCTCAACGGGGGAGGAGGAGACCCAGTACTTC. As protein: CASTSTGEEETQYF.

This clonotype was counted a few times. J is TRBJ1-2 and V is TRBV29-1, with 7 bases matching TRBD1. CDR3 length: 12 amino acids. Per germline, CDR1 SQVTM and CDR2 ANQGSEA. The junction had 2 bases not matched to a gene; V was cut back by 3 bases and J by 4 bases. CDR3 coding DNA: TGCAGCGTTGACAGGGGGATCTATGGCTACACCTTC. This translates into CSVDRGIYGYTF.

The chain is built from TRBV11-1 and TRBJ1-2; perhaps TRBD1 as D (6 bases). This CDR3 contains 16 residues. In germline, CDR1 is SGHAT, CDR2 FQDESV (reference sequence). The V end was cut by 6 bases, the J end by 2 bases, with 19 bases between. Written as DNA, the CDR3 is TGTGCCAGCAGACGACTACAGGGTCGACGGAACTATGGCTACACCTTC. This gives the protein CASRRLQGRRNYGYTF.

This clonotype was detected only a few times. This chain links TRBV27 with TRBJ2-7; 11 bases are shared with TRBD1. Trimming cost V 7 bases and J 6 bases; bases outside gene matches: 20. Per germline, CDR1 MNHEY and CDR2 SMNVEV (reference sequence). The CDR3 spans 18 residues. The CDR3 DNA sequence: TGTGCCAGCATCCCCGCCTTTCTCGTCGGACAGGGGGCGGGCGAGCAGTACTTC. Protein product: CASIPAFLVGQGAGEQYF.

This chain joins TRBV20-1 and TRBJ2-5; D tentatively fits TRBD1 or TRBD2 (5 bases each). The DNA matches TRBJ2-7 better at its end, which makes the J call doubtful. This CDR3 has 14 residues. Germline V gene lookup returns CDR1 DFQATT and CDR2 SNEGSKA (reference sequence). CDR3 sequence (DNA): TGCAGTGCTAGAGTCAGGGACGGAACCTACGAGCAGTACTTC. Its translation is CSARVRDGTYEQYF.

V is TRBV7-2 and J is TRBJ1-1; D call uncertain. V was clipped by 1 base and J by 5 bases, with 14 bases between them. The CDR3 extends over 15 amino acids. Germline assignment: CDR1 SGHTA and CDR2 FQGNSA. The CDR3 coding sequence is TGTGCCAGCAGCTTAGTTTCAGGTGTTAATACTGAAGCTTTCTTT. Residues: CASSLVSGVNTEAFF.

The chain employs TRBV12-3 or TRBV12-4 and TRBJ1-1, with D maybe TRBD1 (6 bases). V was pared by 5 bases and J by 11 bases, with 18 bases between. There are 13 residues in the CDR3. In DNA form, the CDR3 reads TGTGCCAGCAGTCTCGACAGGAGGATCGGTGCTTTCTTT. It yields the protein CASSLDRRIGAFF.

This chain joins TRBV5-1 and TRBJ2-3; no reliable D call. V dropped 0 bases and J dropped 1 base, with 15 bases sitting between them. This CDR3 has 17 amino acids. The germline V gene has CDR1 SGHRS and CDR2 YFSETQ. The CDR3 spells CASSLGSGEEGTDTQYF. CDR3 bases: TGCGCCAGCAGCTTGGGATCAGGAGAAGAGGGCACAGATACGCAGTATTTT.

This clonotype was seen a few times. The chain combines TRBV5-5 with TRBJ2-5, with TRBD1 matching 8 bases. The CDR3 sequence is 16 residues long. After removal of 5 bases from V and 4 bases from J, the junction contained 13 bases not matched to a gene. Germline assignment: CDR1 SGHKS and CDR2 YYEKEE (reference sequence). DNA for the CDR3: TGTGCCAGCAGTTTCCCGCCCAGGGGGCTAGGAGAGACCCAGTACTTC. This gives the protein CASSFPPRGLGETQYF.

The CDR3 loop is CASSLMGSTDTQYF. The CDR3 DNA is TGTGCCAGCAGCTTAATGGGTAGCACAGATACGCAGTATTTT. The V call is TRBV7-3, the J call TRBJ2-3; D unresolved. Between the trimmed V and J ends, which lost 1 base and 0 bases, there was a span of 5 bases. The CDR3 covers 14 residues. CDR1 SGHTA and CDR2 FQGTGA come from the germline V gene.

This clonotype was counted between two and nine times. CDR3 residues: CASSVDQGSYEQYF. The CDR3 coding sequence is TGTGCCAGCAGCGTAGATCAGGGCAGCTACGAGCAGTACTTC. This sequence joins TRBV9 and TRBJ2-7; D might be TRBD1 (5 bases). Germline V gene lookup returns CDR1 SGDLS and CDR2 YYNGEE. The length of the CDR3 is 14 residues. Trimming left V 0 bases short and J 3 bases short, with 10 bases between. Supplemented by reference TRBV9 and TRBJ2-7, the full variable domain reads DSGVTQTPKHLITATGQRVTLRCSPRSGDLSVYWYQQSLDQGLQFLIQYYNGEERAKGNILERFSAQQFPDLHSELNLSSLELGDSALYFCASSVDQGSYEQYFGPGTRLTVT.

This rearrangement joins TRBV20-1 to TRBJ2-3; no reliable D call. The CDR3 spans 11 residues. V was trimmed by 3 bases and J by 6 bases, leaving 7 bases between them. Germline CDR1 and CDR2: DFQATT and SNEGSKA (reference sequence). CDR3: CSARSGDTQYF. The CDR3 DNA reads TGCAGTGCTAGGTCCGGGGATACGCAGTATTTT.

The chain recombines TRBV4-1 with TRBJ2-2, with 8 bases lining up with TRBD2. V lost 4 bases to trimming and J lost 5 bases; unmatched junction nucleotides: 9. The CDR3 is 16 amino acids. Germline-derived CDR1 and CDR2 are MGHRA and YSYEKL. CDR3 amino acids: CASSPAGASGTGELFF. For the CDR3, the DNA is TGCGCCAGCAGCCCCGCTGGGGCTAGCGGGACCGGGGAGCTGTTTTTT.

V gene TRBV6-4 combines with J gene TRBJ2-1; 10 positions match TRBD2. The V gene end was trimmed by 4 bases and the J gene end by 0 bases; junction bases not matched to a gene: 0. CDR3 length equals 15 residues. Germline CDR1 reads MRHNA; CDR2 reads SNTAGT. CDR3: CASSGTSGSYNEQFF. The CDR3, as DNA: TGTGCCAGCAGTGGGACTAGCGGCTCCTACAATGAGCAGTTCTTC.

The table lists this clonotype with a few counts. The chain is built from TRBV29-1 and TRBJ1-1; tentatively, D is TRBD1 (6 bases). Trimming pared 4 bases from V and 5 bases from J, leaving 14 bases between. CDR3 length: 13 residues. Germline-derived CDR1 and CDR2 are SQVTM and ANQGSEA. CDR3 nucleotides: TGCAGCGTTGCGGGCAGGGGAGGAACTGAAGCTTTCTTT. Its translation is CSVAGRGGTEAFF.

CDR3 bases: TGTGCCAGCAGCGTAGAGGATTTAGTTGGGCTCAGTTACAATGAGCAGTTCTTC. This translates into CASSVEDLVGLSYNEQFF. The V gene is TRBV9, the J gene TRBJ2-1; no clear D gene. The CDR3 extends over 18 amino acids. Deletions cut 0 bases from V and 4 bases from J, with 20 bases between. Germline V gene data show CDR1 as SGDLS and CDR2 as YYNGEE.

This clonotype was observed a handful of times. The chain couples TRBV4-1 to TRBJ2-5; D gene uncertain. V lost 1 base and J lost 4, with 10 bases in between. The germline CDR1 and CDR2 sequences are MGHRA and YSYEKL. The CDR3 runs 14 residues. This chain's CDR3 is CASSQAQSLETQYF. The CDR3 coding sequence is TGCGCCAGCAGCCAAGCCCAGTCCCTAGAGACCCAGTACTTC.